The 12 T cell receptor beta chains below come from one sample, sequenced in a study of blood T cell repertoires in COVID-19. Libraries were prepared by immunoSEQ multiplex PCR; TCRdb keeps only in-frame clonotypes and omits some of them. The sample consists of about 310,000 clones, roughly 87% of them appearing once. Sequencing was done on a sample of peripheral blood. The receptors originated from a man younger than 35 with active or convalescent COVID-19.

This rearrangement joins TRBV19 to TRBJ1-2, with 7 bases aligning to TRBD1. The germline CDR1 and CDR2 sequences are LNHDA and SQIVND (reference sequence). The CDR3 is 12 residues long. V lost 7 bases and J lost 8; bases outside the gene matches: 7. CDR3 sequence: CASTPDREGYTF. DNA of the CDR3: TGTGCCAGTACCCCAGACAGGGAGGGCTACACCTTC.

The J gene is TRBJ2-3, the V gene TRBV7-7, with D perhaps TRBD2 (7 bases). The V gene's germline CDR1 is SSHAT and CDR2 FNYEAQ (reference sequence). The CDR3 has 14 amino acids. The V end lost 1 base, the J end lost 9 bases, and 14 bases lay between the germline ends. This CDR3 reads CASSLGTAGGTQYF. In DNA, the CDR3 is TGTGCCAGCAGCTTAGGGACAGCCGGGGGGACGCAGTATTTT.

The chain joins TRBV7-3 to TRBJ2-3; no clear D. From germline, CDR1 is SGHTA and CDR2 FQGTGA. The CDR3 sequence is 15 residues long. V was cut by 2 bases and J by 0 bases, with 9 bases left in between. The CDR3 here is CASSLGYGSTDTQYF. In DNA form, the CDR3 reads TGTGCCAGCAGCTTAGGTTACGGTAGCACAGATACGCAGTATTTT.

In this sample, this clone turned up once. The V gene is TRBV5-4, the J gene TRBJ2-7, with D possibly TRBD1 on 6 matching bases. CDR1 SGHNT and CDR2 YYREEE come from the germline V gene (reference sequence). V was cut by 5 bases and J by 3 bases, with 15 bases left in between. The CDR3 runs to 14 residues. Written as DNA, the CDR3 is TGTGCCAGCAGTACCCGGGACACCGACTACGAGCAGTACTTC. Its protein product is CASSTRDTDYEQYF.

CDR3 sequence: CASSLGLAGPNEQFF. CDR3 coding DNA: TGTGCCAGCAGCCTGGGACTAGCGGGGCCCAATGAGCAGTTCTTC. This chain uses TRBV27 with TRBJ2-1; 13 bases are a match to TRBD2. Losses at the gene ends were 6 bases for V and 6 bases for J; bases not matched to a gene: 5. The CDR3 has 15 amino acids. Germline lookup yields CDR1 MNHEY and CDR2 SMNVEV (reference sequence).

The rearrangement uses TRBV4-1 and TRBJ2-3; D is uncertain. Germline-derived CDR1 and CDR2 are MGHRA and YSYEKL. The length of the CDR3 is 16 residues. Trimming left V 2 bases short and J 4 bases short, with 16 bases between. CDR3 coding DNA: TGCGCCAGCAGCCAACTAGATTTAATGGTCGCAGATACGCAGTATTTT. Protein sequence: CASSQLDLMVADTQYF.

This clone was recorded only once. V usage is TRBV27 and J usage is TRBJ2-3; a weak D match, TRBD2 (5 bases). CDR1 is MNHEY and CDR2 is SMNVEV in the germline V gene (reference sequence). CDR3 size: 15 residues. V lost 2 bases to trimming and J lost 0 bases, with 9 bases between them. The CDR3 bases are TGTGCCAGCAGTTTACGAGGCGGGAGCACAGATACGCAGTATTTT. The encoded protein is CASSLRGGSTDTQYF.

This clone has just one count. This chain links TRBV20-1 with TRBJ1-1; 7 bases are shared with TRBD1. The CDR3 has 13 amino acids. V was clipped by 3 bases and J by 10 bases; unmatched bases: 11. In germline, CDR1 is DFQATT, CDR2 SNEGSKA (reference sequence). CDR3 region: CSASPGGRLVAFF. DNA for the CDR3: TGCAGTGCTAGTCCAGGGGGGAGATTGGTAGCTTTCTTT.

The CDR3 coding sequence is TGTGCCAGCAGCTCCGGACTAGCGGCCCAAGAGACCCAGTACTTC. This sequence encodes CASSSGLAAQETQYF. The rearrangement joins TRBV13 to TRBJ2-5; TRBD2 matches at 10 bases. Germline V CDR1 and CDR2: PRHDT, FYEKMQ (reference sequence). V lost 4 bases and J lost 1; bases outside the gene matches: 3. The CDR3 is 15 amino acids. The full variable domain, rest sourced from reference TRBV13 and TRBJ2-5, is AAGVIQSPRHLIKEKRETATLKCYPIPRHDTVYWYQQGPGQDPQFLISFYEKMQSDKGSIPDRFSAQQFSDYHSELNMSSLELGDSALYFCASSSGLAAQETQYFGPGTRLLVL.

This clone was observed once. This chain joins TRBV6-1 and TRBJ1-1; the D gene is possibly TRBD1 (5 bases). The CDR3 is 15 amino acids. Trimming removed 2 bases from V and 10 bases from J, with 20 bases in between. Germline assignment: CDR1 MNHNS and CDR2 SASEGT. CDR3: CASSETFTGKRVAFF. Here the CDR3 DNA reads TGTGCCAGCAGTGAAACTTTCACAGGCAAAAGGGTAGCTTTCTTT.

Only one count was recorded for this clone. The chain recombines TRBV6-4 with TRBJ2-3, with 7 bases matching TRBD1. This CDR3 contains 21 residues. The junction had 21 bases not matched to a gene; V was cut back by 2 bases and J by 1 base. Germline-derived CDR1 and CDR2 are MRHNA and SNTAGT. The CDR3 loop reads CASSDPDREWGTGTRTDTQYF. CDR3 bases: TGTGCCAGCAGTGACCCAGACAGGGAATGGGGCACGGGCACACGCACAGATACGCAGTATTTT.

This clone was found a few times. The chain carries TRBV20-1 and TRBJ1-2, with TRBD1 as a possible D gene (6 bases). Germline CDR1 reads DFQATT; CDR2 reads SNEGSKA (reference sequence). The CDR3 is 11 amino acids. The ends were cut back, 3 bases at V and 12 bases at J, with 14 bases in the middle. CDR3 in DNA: TGCAGTGCTAGTTACAGGGCAGTGAACACCTTC. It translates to CSASYRAVNTF.